One and the same sample provided the 23 T cell receptor beta chains below, sequenced in a study of vaccination effects on CD4 cells after COVID-19. No antigen is known for these receptors. Prior to sequencing, the ViraFEST assay stimulated PBMC with viral peptide pools, which expanded the antigen-specific CD4+ T cells. With roughly nine days of culture completed, CD4+ T cells were isolated. Vaccination of participants consisted of two doses of either the BNT162b2 or mRNA-1273 vaccine. Some clones are missing from TCRdb's copy, which holds only in-frame ones; the method was immunoSEQ multiplex PCR. The sample yields about 48,000 clones, 65% to 75% seen once. Sequenced material: CD4+ T cells from PBMCs cultured with HCoV-OC43 spike peptides, taken after COVID-19 vaccination. As for subset: HCoV-OC43 spike overlapping peptide pool stimulation. These receptor sequences come from a human donor who received a COVID-19 vaccine.

Only a few counts were recorded for this clone. The chain's CDR3 is CAIIEGVANYGYTF. The CDR3 DNA reads TGTGCCATCATAGAAGGTGTAGCTAACTATGGCTACACCTTC. The chain links TRBV10-3 to TRBJ1-2; no clear D gene. V gave up 7 bases and J gave up 0 bases, with 12 bases separating them. This CDR3 has 14 residues. Germline lookup yields CDR1 ENHRY and CDR2 SYGVKD.

This chain joins TRBV6-6 and TRBJ2-3; 8 nucleotides align to TRBD2. The germline CDR1 and CDR2 sequences are MNHNY and SVGAGI (reference sequence). This CDR3 comprises 14 residues. Trimming took 5 bases from V and 0 from J; bases not matched to a gene: 1. The CDR3 DNA is TGTGCCAGCAGTCCTAGCGGGAGCACAGATACGCAGTATTTT. It translates to CASSPSGSTDTQYF.

The chain carries TRBV9 and TRBJ2-3, with 12 bases identical to TRBD2. CDR1 is SGDLS and CDR2 is YYNGEE in the germline V gene. The length of the CDR3 is 16 residues. With 0 bases clipped from V and 3 bases from J, the junction kept 2 bases outside the gene matches. The CDR3 region has the DNA TGTGCCAGCAGCGTAGAAACTAGCGGGAGGACAGATACGCAGTATTTT. This gives the protein CASSVETSGRTDTQYF.

The chain carries TRBV15 and TRBJ2-1; D call uncertain. The V end lost 0 bases, the J end lost 9 bases, and 30 bases lay between the germline ends. The germline V gene has CDR1 LNHNV and CDR2 YYDKDF (reference sequence). This CDR3 has 20 amino acids. This CDR3 is CATSREKPSLGPPHVSEQFF. CDR3 DNA sequence: TGTGCCACCAGCAGAGAGAAGCCGAGTTTGGGCCCCCCCCACGTGAGTGAGCAGTTCTTC. Full variable domain (remainder filled in from reference TRBV15 and TRBJ2-1): DAMVIQNPRYQVTQFGKPVTLSCSQTLNHNVMYWYQQKSSQAPKLLFHYYDKDFNNEADTPDNFQSRRPNTSFCFLDIRSPGLGDTAMYLCATSREKPSLGPPHVSEQFFGPGTRLTVL.

The rearrangement uses TRBV12-3 or TRBV12-4 and TRBJ2-3; D unclear. Trimming took off 3 bases at V and 3 bases at J, with 7 bases between the two ends. The CDR3 runs 13 residues. The CDR3 DNA sequence: TGTGCCAGCAGTTTGCGCAGAACAGATACGCAGTATTTT. It encodes CASSLRRTDTQYF.

The chain employs TRBV2 and TRBJ2-7; D may be TRBD1 (6 bases). Germline-derived CDR1 and CDR2 are SNHLY and FYNNEI. The length of the CDR3 is 13 residues. V lost 8 bases and J 2 bases, leaving 13 bases between the germline ends. CDR3 bases: TGTGCCAGCGGGCGTAGGGGGACCTACGAGCAGTACTTC. Its translation is CASGRRGTYEQYF.

Here the CDR3 reads CASSVQGSSYNEQFF. CDR3 sequence (DNA): TGTGCCAGCAGTGTACAGGGGTCTTCCTACAATGAGCAGTTCTTC. The rearrangement uses TRBV6-4 and TRBJ2-1; 7 bases line up with TRBD1. The CDR3 contains 15 residues. Germline V gene lookup returns CDR1 MRHNA and CDR2 SNTAGT. V trimming: 4 bases; J trimming: 1 base; junction bases outside the gene matches: 4.

The CDR3 sequence: CASSSGLRYTF. The CDR3 nucleotides read TGTGCCAGCAGCTCGGGGCTTCGCTACACCTTC. The V gene is TRBV5-4, the J gene TRBJ1-2; D possibly corresponds to TRBD1 (5 bases). The germline V gene has CDR1 SGHNT and CDR2 YYREEE (reference sequence). This CDR3 spans 11 amino acids. V lost 3 bases and J lost 9, with 9 bases in between.

The genes are TRBV5-5 and TRBJ2-1; 8 nucleotides line up with TRBD2. V was clipped by 0 bases and J by 5 bases; unmatched bases: 4. CDR1 is SGHKS and CDR2 is YYEKEE in the germline V gene (reference sequence). The CDR3 sequence is 15 residues long. The CDR3 coding sequence is TGTGCCAGCAGCTTGGCGGGGGGGGCCCACAATGAGCAGTTCTTC. This gives the protein CASSLAGGAHNEQFF.

The chain employs TRBV11-2 and TRBJ1-4, with TRBD1 identical over 7 bases. The CDR3 consists of 15 residues. The germline gives CDR1 SGHAT, CDR2 FQNNGV. The V segment lost 5 bases and the J segment 5 bases; nucleotides outside the gene matches: 8. The CDR3 sequence is CASSTRTGLNEKLFF. Here the CDR3 DNA reads TGTGCCAGCAGCACCCGGACAGGACTGAATGAAAAACTGTTTTTT.

The rearrangement joins TRBV5-8 to TRBJ2-7; 7 nucleotides align to TRBD1. Germline assignment: CDR1 SGHTS and CDR2 YDEGEE. This CDR3 contains 14 residues. Trimming removed 2 bases from V and 2 bases from J; junction bases left unmatched: 4. The CDR3 sequence: CASSLNRGTYEQYF. CDR3 nucleotide sequence: TGTGCCAGCAGCTTAAACAGGGGAACCTACGAGCAGTACTTC.

The chain has TRBV21-1 and TRBJ2-7. TRBV21-1 is a pseudogene segment. CDR3 length equals 14 residues. The CDR3 region has the DNA TGTGCCAGCAGGGAATCTAGGGTGGAATACGAGCAGTACTTC. It is translated as CASRESRVEYEQYF.

Only a few counts were recorded for this clone. The chain links TRBV10-3 to TRBJ1-2; 9 positions agree with TRBD1. V gave up 0 bases and J gave up 6 bases; unmatched junction bases: 5. Germline CDR1 is ENHRY and CDR2 is SYGVKD. This CDR3 region has 15 residues. The CDR3 region has the DNA TGTGCCATCAGTGAGTCAGGGACAGGGACTAATGGCTACACCTTC. This sequence encodes CAISESGTGTNGYTF.

J is TRBJ1-3 and V is TRBV19; TRBD1 aligns across 7 bases. Germline-derived CDR1 and CDR2 are LNHDA and SQIVND (reference sequence). The CDR3 is made up of 14 amino acids. J was trimmed by 4 bases and V by 5 bases; bases with no gene match: 5. This CDR3 reads CASSATGEGNTIYF. CDR3 DNA sequence: TGTGCCAGTAGTGCTACAGGGGAAGGAAACACCATATATTTT.

CDR3 amino acids: CASRGTWGRADTQYF. The DNA for the CDR3 is TGTGCCAGCAGGGGGACATGGGGTAGGGCAGATACGCAGTATTTT. The rearrangement links TRBV7-2 to TRBJ2-3; tentative D call: TRBD1 (6 bases). Trimming removed 6 bases at V and 4 bases at J, with 17 bases between. CDR1 is SGHTA and CDR2 is FQGNSA in the germline V gene. The length of the CDR3 is 15 residues.

This clone appeared once. This sequence joins TRBV19 and TRBJ2-6; 8 nucleotides line up with TRBD1. CDR3 length equals 16 residues. Germline V gene data show CDR1 as LNHDA and CDR2 as SQIVND (reference sequence). V was clipped by 10 bases and J by 2 bases; unmatched bases: 10. The CDR3 region is CATTDRALPGANVLTF. The CDR3 DNA follows: TGTGCCACCACGGACAGGGCCCTCCCTGGGGCCAACGTCCTGACTTTC.

The rearrangement links TRBV7-2 to TRBJ2-7; 7 positions agree with TRBD2. Trimming at V came to 1 base and at J to 12 bases, leaving 9 bases not matched to a gene. This CDR3 comprises 13 residues. CDR1 is SGHTA, CDR2 FQGNSA, per germline. CDR3 nucleotide sequence: TGTGCCAGCAGCTTAGGGCTAGCGGAGGAAGCGTACTTC. Residues: CASSLGLAEEAYF.

The CDR3 is CAWVGGTGGIAKNIQYF. CDR3 nucleotides: TGTGCCTGGGTGGGTGGGACAGGGGGAATAGCCAAAAACATTCAGTACTTC. The chain employs TRBV30 and TRBJ2-4, with TRBD1 identical over 11 bases. The J segment lost 0 bases and the V segment lost 5 bases, leaving 9 bases of the junction unmatched. The germline V gene encodes CDR1 GTSNPN and CDR2 SVGIG (reference sequence). The CDR3 consists of 17 residues.

V and J are TRBV6-5 and TRBJ2-5, with 9 bases aligning to TRBD1. The CDR3 is 14 residues long. Per the germline V gene, CDR1 is MNHEY and CDR2 is SVGAGI. Unmatched junction bases numbered 3, after V lost 4 bases and J lost 3 bases. DNA for the CDR3: TGTGCCAGCAGTTTGGGGACAGGGAAAGAGACCCAGTACTTC. It yields the protein CASSLGTGKETQYF.

This chain joins TRBV5-1 and TRBJ2-1; possibly TRBD1 or TRBD2 for D (6 bases each). The germline CDR1 and CDR2 sequences are SGHRS and YFSETQ. V shed 0 bases and J shed 6 bases, with 10 bases lying between them. The CDR3 runs 14 residues. The CDR3 loop is CASSLVGGLNEQFF. The CDR3 coding sequence is TGCGCCAGCAGCTTGGTGGGGGGCCTCAATGAGCAGTTCTTC.

The gene calls are TRBV6-1 and TRBJ1-5, with D possibly matching TRBD1 (6 bases). This CDR3 has 17 residues. Germline V gene data show CDR1 as MNHNS and CDR2 as SASEGT. V was cut by 6 bases and J by 0 bases, with 18 bases left in between. DNA of the CDR3: TGTGCCAGCAGCGAAACAGGGACTGACTATAGCAATCAGCCCCAGCATTTT. Translation gives CASSETGTDYSNQPQHF.

This rearrangement joins TRBV5-1 to TRBJ2-5; D may correspond to TRBD1 or TRBD2 (7 bases each). The CDR3 loop spans 16 amino acids. Trimming cost V 0 bases and J 3 bases, with 15 bases left between them. Germline CDR1 reads SGHRS; CDR2 reads YFSETQ. The CDR3 region has the DNA TGCGCCAGCAGCTTGGAACCCCAGGGGGGGGAAGAGACCCAGTACTTC. It codes for CASSLEPQGGEETQYF.

The chain recombines TRBV2 with TRBJ2-7; no clear D gene. The germline V gene has CDR1 SNHLY and CDR2 FYNNEI. There are 11 residues in the CDR3. V lost 6 bases and J lost 3, with 6 bases in between. The CDR3 DNA is TGTGCCAGCAGGAAATACTACGAGCAGTACTTC. Translated: CASRKYYEQYF.